The entry that follows covers one T cell receptor (beta chain) sequence. Its antigen remains unidentified. Clones were sequenced by immunoSEQ multiplex PCR, and TCRdb holds only the in-frame ones, with some missing. This repertoire shows under 35,000 clones, 70% to 90% found once; its top ten account for approximately 10%. This sample was included in a study of T cell responses to AZD1222 COVID-19 vaccine. Per the germline V gene, CDR1 is SGHNT and CDR2 is YYREEE (reference sequence). This CDR3 comprises 13 residues. Trimming pared 4 bases from V and 8 bases from J, leaving 14 bases between. General study results and limits: The reported proportion of spike-specific TCRs targeting unmutated variant regions was nearly half. Just 5 to 7 AZD1222 recipients were seropositive at baseline. Spike-specific TCR breadth and depth grew following two AZD1222 doses.

The V gene is TRBV5-4, the J gene TRBJ2-3; D gene ambiguous. The specimen was peripheral blood, collected 28 days after the second AZD1222 dose. The receptor was derived from an adult who received the AZD1222 COVID-19 vaccine. In DNA form, the CDR3 reads TGTGCCAGCAGCCCCAATTTCGCCCGTACGCAGTATTTT. Translating gives CASSPNFARTQYF.